This is a list of T cell receptor beta chains from one sample in a study of cytomegalovirus exposure and HLA in healthy donors. The repertoire was sequenced with immunoSEQ multiplex PCR; TCRdb's copy has only in-frame clones and lacks some. The sample consists of about 190,000 clones, 65% to 80% of them appearing once. The sequenced material came from PBMCs. The receptors stem from a man aged 25-45 years in good health and CMV-seropositive. Each CDR3 is given with its conserved first and last residue. D genes are given only for firm matches. Clone size appears in some rows only: once, few, many, or a class for an expanded clone.

clone_size d_call j_call v_call cdr3_aa cdr3_nt
- - TRBJ2-7 TRBV11-3 CASSPSDSYEQYF TGTGCCAGCTCCCCTAGCGACTCCTACGAGCAGTACTTC
few - TRBJ1-3 TRBV5-8 CASNPLGSSGNTIYF TGTGCCAGCAACCCCCTCGGGAGCTCTGGAAACACCATATATTTT
- - TRBJ2-6 TRBV27 CASSSPGAGANVLTF TGTGCCAGCAGTTCCCCAGGGGCTGGGGCCAACGTCCTGACTTTC
few - TRBJ2-7 TRBV7-8 CASSFLGQGLYEQYF TGTGCCAGCAGCTTCTTGGGCCAAGGACTTTACGAGCAGTACTTC
- TRBD1 TRBJ1-1 TRBV25-1 CASTPPGGGGGYTEAFF TGTGCCAGCACGCCCCCGGGAGGGGGCGGAGGATACACTGAAGCTTTCTTT
- - TRBJ1-5 TRBV6-6 CASSSGRDNQPQHF TGTGCCAGCAGCTCCGGCAGGGACAATCAGCCCCAGCATTTT
- TRBD2 TRBJ2-1 TRBV5-6 CASSYLDGGVVNEQFF TGTGCCAGCAGCTATCTGGACGGGGGGGTGGTGAATGAGCAGTTCTTC
- TRBD1 TRBJ2-1 TRBV9 CASSPRSGGGTYNEQFF TGTGCCAGCAGCCCCCGGTCAGGGGGCGGCACCTACAATGAGCAGTTCTTC
- - TRBJ2-7 TRBV12-1 CASSFQIYEQYF TGTGCCAGCAGCTTCCAGATCTACGAGCAGTACTTC
few TRBD1 TRBJ2-5 TRBV30 CAWSKGAEETQYF TGTGCCTGGAGTAAGGGGGCGGAGGAGACCCAGTACTTC
- - TRBJ2-7 TRBV7-2 CASRPDTYSYEQYF TGTGCCAGCAGGCCAGACACTTACTCCTACGAGCAGTACTTC
- - TRBJ2-2 TRBV5-1 CASSLFLTGMTGELFF TGCGCCAGCAGCTTGTTCCTAACAGGGATGACCGGGGAGCTGTTTTTT
few TRBD1 TRBJ2-5 TRBV7-6 CASSAPGQKGETQYF TGTGCCAGCAGCGCTCCGGGACAGAAAGGGGAGACCCAGTACTTC
- - TRBJ2-5 TRBV5-1 CASSLGTEGETQYF TGCGCCAGCAGCTTGGGGACTGAGGGAGAGACCCAGTACTTC
- - TRBJ1-5 TRBV10-3 CAIMAESNQPQHF TGTGCCATCATGGCGGAGAGCAATCAGCCCCAGCATTTT
- TRBD2 TRBJ2-7 TRBV2 CASSPLAGVSYEQYF TGTGCCAGCAGTCCCCTAGCGGGGGTCTCCTACGAGCAGTACTTC
- TRBD1 TRBJ2-1 TRBV5-1 CASYSGQPYNEQFF TGCGCCAGCTATTCGGGACAGCCCTACAATGAGCAGTTCTTC
- TRBD2 TRBJ2-3 TRBV11-3 CASSQNSGGAVDTQYF TGTGCCAGCAGCCAGAACAGCGGGGGGGCCGTAGATACGCAGTATTTT